The entry below describes one T cell receptor (beta chain). Trimming cost V 5 bases and J 0 bases, with 22 bases left between them. Germline V CDR1 and CDR2: SGHVS, FQNEAQ. This CDR3 region has 19 residues. Only in-frame clones appear in the TCRdb table, and some are missing; sequencing was by immunoSEQ multiplex PCR. The data contain about 68,000 clones, approximately 88% of them singletons. The data were taken from a study of blood T cell repertoires in COVID-19. Sequencing was performed on peripheral blood. This sequence joins TRBV7-8 and TRBJ2-2; D remains ambiguous. The receptor was isolated from a human donor in a cohort sampled during active COVID-19. The CDR3 DNA sequence: TGTGCCAGCAGCCTTCGTCTGTTCGGAGAAACTGCGAACACCGGGGAGCTGTTTTTT. It specifies CASSLRLFGETANTGELFF.